Listed below are T cell receptor beta chains from one sample, sequenced in a study of blood T cell repertoires in COVID-19. This table comes from immunoSEQ multiplex PCR, and its TCRdb copy is limited to in-frame clones, with some not included. The table shows about 180,000 clones, with approximately 83% occurring only once. Sequenced sample: peripheral blood. The receptors stem from a man in his 60s with acute or convalescent COVID-19. The CDR3 runs from the conserved cysteine through the conserved F or W. The D gene is left open where the match is weak. Some rows mark clone size as missing; the rest say once, few, many or name a class of expanded clone.

j_call: TRBJ1-2; clone_size: NA; v_call: TRBV6-5; d_call: TRBD1; cdr3_nt: TGTGCCAGCAGTTACGGGGACAGATCCCTAAGTGGCTACACCTTC; cdr3_aa: CASSYGDRSLSGYTF
j_call: TRBJ2-2; clone_size: few; v_call: TRBV6-6; d_call: TRBD2; cdr3_nt: TGTGCCAGCAGTCGTCGGACTAGCGGGAAGGGCGGGGAGCTGTTTTTT; cdr3_aa: CASSRRTSGKGGELFF
j_call: TRBJ2-7; clone_size: NA; v_call: TRBV7-2; d_call: TRBD1; cdr3_nt: TGTGCCAGCAGCTCCTACGGGACAGGGATTCGCTACGAGCAGTACTTC; cdr3_aa: CASSSYGTGIRYEQYF
j_call: TRBJ1-1; clone_size: NA; v_call: TRBV12-3/TRBV12-4; d_call: NA; cdr3_nt: TGTGCCAGCAGTTTAACGCAGGTCACTGAAGCTTTCTTT; cdr3_aa: CASSLTQVTEAFF
j_call: TRBJ1-2; clone_size: NA; v_call: TRBV5-6; d_call: NA; cdr3_nt: TGTGCCAGCAGCTTGGAGGGGTCGGACTATGGCTACACCTTC; cdr3_aa: CASSLEGSDYGYTF
j_call: TRBJ2-1; clone_size: NA; v_call: TRBV6-5; d_call: TRBD2; cdr3_nt: TGTGCCAGCAGAAAGCGGGAGGAATCCTACAATGAGCAGTTCTTC; cdr3_aa: CASRKREESYNEQFF
j_call: TRBJ2-5; clone_size: NA; v_call: TRBV5-1; d_call: TRBD2; cdr3_nt: TGCGCCAGCAGCCAGGGGACTAGCTTTGAGGAGACCCAGTACTTC; cdr3_aa: CASSQGTSFEETQYF
j_call: TRBJ1-2; clone_size: NA; v_call: TRBV6-5; d_call: TRBD1; cdr3_nt: TGTGCCAGCAGGGATGACAGGGCGGGCTATGGCTACACCTTC; cdr3_aa: CASRDDRAGYGYTF
j_call: TRBJ2-5; clone_size: NA; v_call: TRBV5-4; d_call: NA; cdr3_nt: TGTGCCAGCAGCTTGAGGCAGGGTCCCCAAGAGACCCAGTACTTC; cdr3_aa: CASSLRQGPQETQYF
j_call: TRBJ1-4; clone_size: few; v_call: TRBV9; d_call: NA; cdr3_nt: TGTGCCAGCAGCGCCCGTGGAGGAGAAAAACTGTTTTTT; cdr3_aa: CASSARGGEKLFF
j_call: TRBJ2-1; clone_size: NA; v_call: TRBV11-3; d_call: TRBD2; cdr3_nt: TGTGCCAGCAGCCAAAGGGGACTAGCGGGAGCGCCGAGGGACAATGAGCAGTTCTTC; cdr3_aa: CASSQRGLAGAPRDNEQFF
j_call: TRBJ1-4; clone_size: NA; v_call: TRBV9; d_call: NA; cdr3_nt: TGTGCCAGCAGCCCCTCAGGCCTTTGGGAAAAACTGTTTTTT; cdr3_aa: CASSPSGLWEKLFF
j_call: TRBJ1-3; clone_size: few; v_call: TRBV28; d_call: TRBD1; cdr3_nt: TGTGCCAGCAGTCCTCCCAGGACAGGGACCTCTGGAAACACCATATATTTT; cdr3_aa: CASSPPRTGTSGNTIYF
j_call: TRBJ2-7; clone_size: NA; v_call: TRBV7-9; d_call: TRBD1; cdr3_nt: TGTGCCAGCAGCTTGGGACAGGGGCTTTACGAGCAGTACTTC; cdr3_aa: CASSLGQGLYEQYF
j_call: TRBJ1-6; clone_size: once; v_call: TRBV27; d_call: NA; cdr3_nt: TGTGCCAGCAGTTTCCGGGGGGCCGGGAATTCACCCCTCCACTTT; cdr3_aa: CASSFRGAGNSPLHF
j_call: TRBJ1-5; clone_size: NA; v_call: TRBV30; d_call: NA; cdr3_nt: TGTGCCTGGAAACCCCGGGACAAACACAATCAGCCCCAGCATTTT; cdr3_aa: CAWKPRDKHNQPQHF
j_call: TRBJ1-2; clone_size: NA; v_call: TRBV12-3/TRBV12-4; d_call: TRBD1; cdr3_nt: TGTGCCAGCAGCCTACTGACAGGGGGTGGCTACACCTTC; cdr3_aa: CASSLLTGGGYTF
j_call: TRBJ2-2; clone_size: NA; v_call: TRBV7-3; d_call: TRBD2; cdr3_nt: TGTGCCAGCAGCCTAGCCGGGACTAGAGAGACCGGGGAGCTGTTTTTT; cdr3_aa: CASSLAGTRETGELFF
j_call: TRBJ2-6; clone_size: NA; v_call: TRBV4-1; d_call: NA; cdr3_nt: TGCGCCAGCAGCCAAGAAGGTGGGGCGGGGAGTGGGGCCAACGTCCTGACTTTC; cdr3_aa: CASSQEGGAGSGANVLTF
j_call: TRBJ2-1; clone_size: NA; v_call: TRBV29-1; d_call: TRBD2; cdr3_nt: TGCAGCGTTGAAGAAGCTACTCTAGCGGGGGGGTACAATGAGCAGTTCTTC; cdr3_aa: CSVEEATLAGGYNEQFF
j_call: TRBJ2-1; clone_size: once; v_call: TRBV9; d_call: TRBD1; cdr3_nt: TGTGCCAGCAGCGTACAGGGGGCAGTCTACAATGAGCAGTTCTTC; cdr3_aa: CASSVQGAVYNEQFF
j_call: TRBJ2-5; clone_size: NA; v_call: TRBV28; d_call: NA; cdr3_nt: TGTGCCAGCAGTTTCGCACAGCTCCAAGAGACCCAGTACTTC; cdr3_aa: CASSFAQLQETQYF
j_call: TRBJ2-1; clone_size: NA; v_call: TRBV5-4; d_call: TRBD1; cdr3_nt: TGTGCCAGCAGCTTGGCAGGGACAGGATACTCCTACAATGAGCAGTTCTTC; cdr3_aa: CASSLAGTGYSYNEQFF
j_call: TRBJ2-3; clone_size: NA; v_call: TRBV7-9; d_call: TRBD2; cdr3_nt: TGTGCCAGCAGCCTTGGTACTAGCGGGATAGGAGATACGCAGTATTTT; cdr3_aa: CASSLGTSGIGDTQYF
j_call: TRBJ2-7; clone_size: NA; v_call: TRBV19; d_call: NA; cdr3_nt: TGTGCCAGCGAACAGGGCTACGAGCAGTACTTC; cdr3_aa: CASEQGYEQYF
j_call: TRBJ1-1; clone_size: NA; v_call: TRBV2; d_call: NA; cdr3_nt: TGTGCCAGCAGTGGAGGAGGCAGGGGTATAGGAGCTTTCTTT; cdr3_aa: CASSGGGRGIGAFF
j_call: TRBJ2-7; clone_size: NA; v_call: TRBV2; d_call: NA; cdr3_nt: TGTGCCAGCACCTCCTCAGGCCACGAGCAGTACTTC; cdr3_aa: CASTSSGHEQYF
j_call: TRBJ1-5; clone_size: NA; v_call: TRBV28; d_call: NA; cdr3_nt: TGTGCCACTGGAATTCAGGGGTCCGCTCAGCCCCAGCATTTT; cdr3_aa: CATGIQGSAQPQHF
j_call: TRBJ2-7; clone_size: NA; v_call: TRBV30; d_call: TRBD1; cdr3_nt: TGTGCCTGGATGGTTGGCAGGGGGCGTTGGGAGCAGTACTTC; cdr3_aa: CAWMVGRGRWEQYF
j_call: TRBJ2-7; clone_size: NA; v_call: TRBV18; d_call: NA; cdr3_nt: TGTGCCAGCGGAGGTGGAGGCGAAGAGCAGTACTTC; cdr3_aa: CASGGGGEEQYF
j_call: TRBJ1-1; clone_size: NA; v_call: TRBV28; d_call: NA; cdr3_nt: TGTGCCAGCAGTTTCCCCGGGACAAGCATGAACACTGAAGCTTTCTTT; cdr3_aa: CASSFPGTSMNTEAFF
j_call: TRBJ2-3; clone_size: once; v_call: TRBV15; d_call: TRBD2; cdr3_nt: TGTGCCACCAGCAGTGGGACTAGCGGGAGTGCAGATACGCAGTATTTT; cdr3_aa: CATSSGTSGSADTQYF
j_call: TRBJ2-1; clone_size: NA; v_call: TRBV19; d_call: TRBD2; cdr3_nt: TGTGCCAGTAGTATAGCTAGCGGGAGCAATGAGCAGTTCTTC; cdr3_aa: CASSIASGSNEQFF
j_call: TRBJ2-1; clone_size: NA; v_call: TRBV28; d_call: TRBD2; cdr3_nt: TGTGCCAGCAGTTTATATCGGGAGGGCCTATCCTACAATGAGCAGTTCTTC; cdr3_aa: CASSLYREGLSYNEQFF
j_call: TRBJ2-5; clone_size: once; v_call: TRBV7-2; d_call: TRBD2; cdr3_nt: TGTGCCAGCAGCTCTGGGGGACTAGCGGGGGAGACCCAGTACTTC; cdr3_aa: CASSSGGLAGETQYF
j_call: TRBJ2-7; clone_size: NA; v_call: TRBV28; d_call: TRBD1; cdr3_nt: TGTGCCAGCAGTACCGGGACAGTGCTCTACGAGCAGTACTTC; cdr3_aa: CASSTGTVLYEQYF
j_call: TRBJ2-1; clone_size: NA; v_call: TRBV10-2; d_call: TRBD2; cdr3_nt: TGCGCCAGCAGTGAGCCCAGCGGGATCACCTACAATGAGCAGTTCTTC; cdr3_aa: CASSEPSGITYNEQFF
j_call: TRBJ2-5; clone_size: many; v_call: TRBV5-8; d_call: TRBD2; cdr3_nt: TGTGCCAGCACCCTAGACGGGGGAGGGGAGACCCAGTACTTC; cdr3_aa: CASTLDGGGETQYF
j_call: TRBJ2-5; clone_size: NA; v_call: TRBV6-5; d_call: NA; cdr3_nt: TGTGCCAGCAGTTACCACCGACAGCTACAAGAGACCCAGTACTTC; cdr3_aa: CASSYHRQLQETQYF
j_call: TRBJ2-3; clone_size: NA; v_call: TRBV6-5; d_call: NA; cdr3_nt: TGTGCCAGCAGTTCAGGACAGTTAGATACGCAGTATTTT; cdr3_aa: CASSSGQLDTQYF